This T cell receptor (beta chain) is from a study of OX40 agonist ivuxolimab in advanced cancers. Study outcomes and limitations: Low normalized T-cell clonal expansion also characterized some of the nonresponders.

Some clones are missing from TCRdb's copy, which holds only in-frame ones; the method was immunoSEQ multiplex PCR. This table has about 73,000 clones, 88% appearing once. Comment on this clone: Antigen specificity is unknown.

Germline CDR1 SQVTM, CDR2 ANQGSEA. CDR3 length equals 13 residues. Trimming took 7 bases from V and 3 from J, leaving 12 bases between them. Sequenced material: CD4+ or CD8+ T cells sorted from blood, taken in a trial of the OX40 agonist ivuxolimab. This chain uses TRBV29-1 with TRBJ1-4; perhaps TRBD1 as D (5 bases). This sequence was found in an adult with an advanced solid tumor such as melanoma, head and neck, liver or kidney cancer. The chain's CDR3 is CSARGVPNEKLFF. In DNA, the CDR3 is TGCAGCGCGAGGGGTGTTCCTAATGAAAAACTGTTTTTT.